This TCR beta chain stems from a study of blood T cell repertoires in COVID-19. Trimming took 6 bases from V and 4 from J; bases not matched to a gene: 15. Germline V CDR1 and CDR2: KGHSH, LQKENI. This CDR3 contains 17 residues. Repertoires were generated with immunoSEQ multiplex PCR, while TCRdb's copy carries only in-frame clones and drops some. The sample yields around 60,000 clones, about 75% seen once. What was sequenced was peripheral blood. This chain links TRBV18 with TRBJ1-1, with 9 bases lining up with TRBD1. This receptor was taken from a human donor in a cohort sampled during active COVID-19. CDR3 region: CASSLQQGALGSTEAFF. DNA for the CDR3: TGTGCCAGCTCGCTGCAACAGGGGGCGCTCGGGTCCACTGAAGCTTTCTTT.